One and the same sample provided the 9 T cell receptor beta chains below, sequenced in a study of shared clonotypes between healthy human individuals. Using immunoSEQ multiplex PCR, the repertoire was profiled, and TCRdb retains in-frame clones only, with some absent. The sample has about 710,000 clones; around 73% are singletons. Sequencing was performed on memory CD4+ T cells sorted from blood. The subset: CD45RA-negative fraction. The receptors shown here come from a woman aged 30 to 39 in good health.

This sequence joins TRBV30 and TRBJ2-3; 8 bases align to TRBD2. Germline V lookup: CDR1 GTSNPN, CDR2 SVGIG (reference sequence). The junction had 4 bases not matched to a gene; V was cut back by 3 bases and J by 2 bases. The CDR3 has 14 residues. The chain's CDR3 is CAWRRRGVTDTQYF. CDR3 nucleotides: TGTGCCTGGAGACGGCGGGGGGTCACAGATACGCAGTATTTT.

The rearrangement joins TRBV6-4 to TRBJ2-1, with D perhaps matching TRBD1 (6 bases). The CDR3 sequence is 13 residues long. V was cut by 6 bases and J by 5 bases, with 11 bases left in between. Per the germline V gene, CDR1 is MRHNA and CDR2 is SNTAGT. CDR3 residues: CASSLTGHNEQFF. CDR3 DNA sequence: TGTGCCAGCAGCCTTACAGGGCACAATGAGCAGTTCTTC.

The genes are TRBV21-1 and TRBJ1-1. TRBV21-1 is designated a pseudogene. The CDR3 sequence is 18 residues long. The CDR3 reads CASSKGTPYFRGGTEAFF. The CDR3 DNA reads as TGTGCCAGCAGCAAGGGGACACCTTACTTTAGGGGGGGCACTGAAGCTTTCTTT.

This clone showed up just once. The CDR3 spells CASSEGYRDYEQYF. In DNA form, the CDR3 reads TGTGCCAGCAGTGAAGGGTACCGCGACTACGAGCAGTACTTC. The chain combines TRBV25-1 with TRBJ2-7; unclear D gene. Germline V gene lookup returns CDR1 MGHDK and CDR2 SYGVNS. V lost 2 bases and J lost 3, with 11 bases in between. The CDR3 consists of 14 residues.

This clone was seen ten or more times. This sequence joins TRBV19 and TRBJ1-4; 7 nucleotides match TRBD1. Germline V gives CDR1 LNHDA, CDR2 SQIVND (reference sequence). There are 15 residues in the CDR3. J gave up 5 bases and V 10 bases, and 13 bases lay outside the gene matches. CDR3 sequence: CATHPTGTANEKLFF. The CDR3 DNA sequence: TGTGCCACCCATCCAACCGGGACAGCCAATGAAAAACTGTTTTTT.

The chain combines TRBV4-1 with TRBJ1-5, with 8 positions matching TRBD1. Germline values: CDR1 MGHRA, CDR2 YSYEKL. This CDR3 has 14 amino acids. Trimming at V came to 4 bases and at J to 3 bases, leaving 2 bases not matched to a gene. In DNA form, the CDR3 reads TGCGCCAGCAGCCCGGGACAGGTCAATCAGCCCCAGCATTTT. Encoded protein: CASSPGQVNQPQHF.

This clone has just a few counts. At the DNA level, this CDR3 is encoded by other sequences in the same sample as well. This chain uses TRBV28 with TRBJ1-5; D uncertain. The CDR3 contains 12 residues. Germline loops: CDR1 MDHEN, CDR2 SYDVKM. The ends were cut back, 2 bases at V and 4 bases at J, with 3 bases in the middle. The CDR3 region is CASSLTNQPQHF. The CDR3 coding sequence is TGTGCCAGCAGTTTAACGAATCAGCCCCAGCATTTT.

V and J are TRBV6-1 and TRBJ2-1, with 13 bases aligning to TRBD2. Germline V lookup: CDR1 MNHNS, CDR2 SASEGT. Germline trimming cut 7 bases from V and 7 bases from J; bases unmatched to any gene: 7. CDR3 length: 15 residues. CDR3 nucleotide sequence: TGTGCCAGCACAGGACTAGCGGGAGTAGGTAATGAGCAGTTCTTC. Translation: CASTGLAGVGNEQFF.

The J gene is TRBJ2-1, the V gene TRBV11-2, with TRBD1 matching 8 bases. The CDR3 length is 14 residues. Germline CDR1 SGHAT, CDR2 FQNNGV. With 0 bases clipped from V and 9 bases from J, the junction kept 4 bases outside the gene matches. CDR3 sequence: CASSLDRGLGEQFF. The CDR3 bases are TGTGCCAGCAGCTTAGACAGGGGGCTTGGTGAGCAGTTCTTC.